Each of the 29 T cell receptor beta chains below was sequenced from the same sample in a study of T-cell reconstitution after alpha-beta-depleted transplantation in children (dated by TCRdb to about 2016). The time point label, as the study defines it: day 60 (about 2 months) after transplantation. The treatment or condition label for this specimen denotes: allogeneic hematopoietic cell transplantation with graft depleted of TCRalphabeta T cells and CD19 B cells. The library was obtained by PCR. The instrument was an Illumina HiSeq 2500. To normalize quantification of the TCRbeta repertoire, the TCR libraries were built with molecular barcoding that relied on unique molecular identifiers. The public reads were reprocessed in TCRdb via fastp at Q25 and MiXCR, keeping in-frame beta chains. Merged by CDR3 protein, the rows form single entries marked with the most common genes and DNA. In this sample the table shows several thousand distinct CDR3 sequences, roughly 14% of which occur a single time. Of the sample, 50% to 60% falls within the top ten clones.

The source material was PBMCs, mostly from graft donor cells, sampled 60 days after TCRalphabeta/CD19-depleted stem cell transplant. Every receptor here comes from a male patient younger than 18 who had a stem cell transplant for acute lymphoblastic leukemia, so the T cells may come from the graft donor.

Turning to this clonotype: Given a much more abundant clone one base away, this may be a read error. This rearrangement joins TRBV7-9 to TRBJ1-6; D unresolved. Between the trimmed V and J ends, which lost 7 bases and 0 bases, there was a span of 10 bases. The CDR3 length is 15 residues. CDR1 is SEHNR and CDR2 is FQNEAQ in the germline V gene (reference sequence). CDR3 nucleotide sequence: TGTGCCAGCACCGTTGTCGGCTCCTATAATTCACCCCTCCACTTT. This translates into CASTVVGSYNSPLHF.

The chain joins TRBV3-1 to TRBJ2-3; D is perhaps TRBD1 or TRBD2 (5 bases each). The CDR3 sequence is 15 residues long. Trimming shortened V by 4 bases and J by 3 bases, and 14 bases separated the two germline ends. Per the germline V gene, CDR1 is LGHDT and CDR2 is YNNKEL (reference sequence). For the CDR3, the DNA is TGTGCCAGCAGCCCTCCCGAGGGGCTTACAGATACGCAGTATTTT. Translation: CASSPPEGLTDTQYF.

This clonotype came up many times. This chain joins TRBV7-9 and TRBJ2-3; the D gene is possibly TRBD2 (6 bases). The CDR3 loop spans 13 amino acids. CDR1 and CDR2 from the germline V gene are SEHNR and FQNEAQ (reference sequence). V was cut by 6 bases and J by 1 base, with 8 bases left in between. CDR3: CASRSSGTDTQYF. CDR3 DNA: TGTGCCAGCAGGTCTAGCGGCACAGATACGCAGTATTTT.

This clonotype was observed at least ten times. The V gene is TRBV5-1, the J gene TRBJ1-5; D unclear. The CDR3 loop spans 13 amino acids. Germline values: CDR1 SGHRS, CDR2 YFSETQ. V was cut by 1 base and J by 2 bases, with 4 bases left in between. CDR3 nucleotide sequence: TGCGCCAGCAGCTTGTATGGCAATCAGCCCCAGCATTTT. Its protein product is CASSLYGNQPQHF.

The sample holds many counts of this clonotype. The rearrangement uses TRBV6-5 and TRBJ1-2; D is perhaps TRBD1 (5 bases). V was shortened by 3 bases and J by 2 bases, with 7 bases between the two germline ends. The CDR3 extends over 13 amino acids. Per germline, CDR1 MNHEY and CDR2 SVGAGI. This CDR3 reads CASSYSGNYGYTF. For the CDR3, the DNA is TGTGCCAGCAGTTATTCAGGGAACTATGGCTACACCTTC.

Ten or more counts support this clonotype. The chain employs TRBV12-3 or TRBV12-4 and TRBJ1-2; D unresolved. The CDR3 is made up of 11 amino acids. V was pared by 6 bases and J by 7 bases, with 9 bases between. CDR3 in amino acids: CASSASGGYTF. The CDR3 DNA is TGTGCCAGCAGCGCTAGTGGTGGCTACACCTTC.

This clonotype was observed many times. The chain has TRBV5-4 and TRBJ2-2; no reliable D call. The CDR3 has 14 residues. V gave up 0 bases and J gave up 4 bases, with 7 bases separating them. Germline-derived CDR1 and CDR2 are SGHNT and YYREEE (reference sequence). The CDR3 DNA reads TGTGCCAGCAGCTTGGTTGGTGTCACCGGGGAGCTGTTTTTT. It codes for CASSLVGVTGELFF.

There are many counts of this clonotype. The chain combines TRBV5-1 with TRBJ2-5; D gene uncertain. Germline V gene data show CDR1 as SGHRS and CDR2 as YFSETQ. This CDR3 contains 16 residues. V was trimmed by 4 bases and J by 5 bases, leaving 21 bases between them. The CDR3 nucleotides are TGCGCCAGCAGCCCCCAGGTCGGCGGCCTGGGGGAGACCCAGTACTTC. Its protein product is CASSPQVGGLGETQYF.

This clonotype showed up many times. The J gene is TRBJ2-1, the V gene TRBV15; D possibly uses TRBD1 or TRBD2 (5 bases each). Trimming shortened V by 0 bases and J by 0 bases, and 15 bases separated the two germline ends. CDR1 and CDR2 from the germline V gene are LNHNV and YYDKDF (reference sequence). The length of the CDR3 is 18 residues. CDR3 sequence: CATSRDPGTFSSYNEQFF. Here the CDR3 DNA reads TGTGCCACCAGCAGAGACCCCGGGACCTTTAGCTCCTACAATGAGCAGTTCTTC.

V usage is TRBV6-2 or TRBV6-3 and J usage is TRBJ2-7; D may be TRBD1 (7 bases). The germline V gene has CDR1 MNHEY and CDR2 SVGEGT. The CDR3 is 14 amino acids. Trimming pared 6 bases from V and 1 base from J, leaving 13 bases between. CDR3 sequence (DNA): TGTGCCAGCAGGCGCGCGGGACAGTCCTACGAGCAGTACTTC. Its translation: CASRRAGQSYEQYF.

In its sample, this clonotype was seen a few times. The J gene is TRBJ2-5, the V gene TRBV13; D is tentatively TRBD1 or TRBD2 (6 bases each). From germline, CDR1 is PRHDT and CDR2 FYEKMQ (reference sequence). Deletions cut 0 bases from V and 5 bases from J, with 13 bases between. The CDR3 runs to 15 residues. The CDR3, as DNA: TGTGCCAGCAGCTTAGGTCCGGGGGCGGGGGAGACCCAGTACTTC. Translated, it gives CASSLGPGAGETQYF.

This clonotype was seen repeatedly, ten times or more. The chain links TRBV7-9 to TRBJ2-7, with D uncertain. Germline V gene lookup returns CDR1 SEHNR and CDR2 FQNEAQ (reference sequence). This CDR3 is built from 14 residues. V was clipped by 7 bases and J by 2 bases, with 15 bases between them. This CDR3 reads CASKWAGSPYEQYF. DNA of the CDR3: TGTGCCAGCAAGTGGGCCGGGTCTCCCTACGAGCAGTACTTC. Supplemented by reference TRBV7-9 and TRBJ2-7, the full variable domain reads DTGVSQNPRHKITKRGQNVTFRCDPISEHNRLYWYRQTLGQGPEFLTYFQNEAQLEKSRLLSDRFSAERPKGSFSTLEIQRTEQGDSAMYLCASKWAGSPYEQYFGPGTRLTVT.

This clonotype came up many times. V gene TRBV27 combines with J gene TRBJ2-1; TRBD1 aligns across 7 bases. The V segment lost 2 bases and the J segment 8 bases; nucleotides outside the gene matches: 9. The CDR3 has 15 amino acids. CDR1 and CDR2 (germline): MNHEY, SMNVEV (reference sequence). The CDR3: CASSLKGASRHEQFF. CDR3 sequence (DNA): TGTGCCAGCAGTTTAAAGGGGGCTAGTCGGCATGAGCAGTTCTTC.

In its sample, this clonotype was seen many times. The V call is TRBV7-2, the J call TRBJ2-7, with 11 positions matching TRBD2. The CDR3 sequence is 15 residues long. V trimming: 6 bases; J trimming: 9 bases; junction bases outside the gene matches: 13. CDR1 and CDR2 (germline): SGHTA, FQGNSA. The CDR3 nucleotides are TGTGCCAGCAGTTCTCAACTAGCGGGAGACTTACGGCAGTACTTC. Translated, it gives CASSSQLAGDLRQYF.

This clonotype occurred many times. This chain joins TRBV5-5 and TRBJ2-3, with 8 bases matching TRBD1. Germline V gives CDR1 SGHKS, CDR2 YYEKEE (reference sequence). The J segment lost 4 bases and the V segment lost 4 bases, leaving 2 bases of the junction unmatched. This CDR3 region has 13 residues. The CDR3 sequence is CASSEQGADTQYF. The CDR3 DNA sequence: TGTGCCAGCAGCGAACAGGGGGCAGATACGCAGTATTTT.

This clonotype rates as medium-sized (0.01 to 0.1%). This chain links TRBV7-9 with TRBJ1-2; TRBD1 matches at 7 bases. The V gene's germline CDR1 is SEHNR and CDR2 FQNEAQ (reference sequence). The trim removed 0 bases at V and 5 bases at J, leaving 12 bases unmatched. The CDR3 runs 17 residues. CDR3 loop: CASSLARQGNLFYGYTF. The CDR3 DNA reads TGTGCCAGCAGCTTAGCCAGACAGGGAAATCTTTTTTATGGCTACACCTTC.

This clonotype was detected ten times or more. J is TRBJ1-6 and V is TRBV7-2, with D maybe TRBD1 (6 bases). Trimming pared 1 base from V and 5 bases from J, leaving 12 bases between. The CDR3 is 16 amino acids. Germline values: CDR1 SGHTA, CDR2 FQGNSA. CDR3 bases: TGTGCCAGCAGCTTAGGAGGCACAGGGAATAATTCACCCCTCCACTTT. Its translation is CASSLGGTGNNSPLHF.

This clonotype was seen repeatedly, ten times or more. The rearrangement uses TRBV5-1 and TRBJ2-5, with D possibly matching TRBD2 (5 bases). CDR1 SGHRS and CDR2 YFSETQ come from the germline V gene. The V and J ends lost 3 bases and 6 bases respectively, with 12 bases between them. The CDR3 consists of 13 residues. The CDR3 region is CASSSPDLKTQYF. Written as DNA, the CDR3 is TGCGCCAGCAGCTCCCCGGACTTAAAGACCCAGTACTTC.

There are many counts of this clonotype. The V and J genes are TRBV4-2 and TRBJ2-4; weak D call: TRBD2 (5 bases). The CDR3 consists of 16 residues. Germline lookup yields CDR1 LGHNA and CDR2 YNFKEQ. The V gene lost 0 bases and the J gene lost 1 base, with 10 bases spanning the gap. The CDR3 is CASSQDRGQAKNIQYF. In DNA, the CDR3 is TGTGCCAGCAGCCAAGATCGAGGGCAGGCCAAAAACATTCAGTACTTC.

As to this clonotype: It is likely a read error, because the conserved phenylalanine at the end of the CDR3 is missing. The rearrangement uses TRBV7-6 and TRBJ2-1, with 10 bases aligning to TRBD2. Germline lookup yields CDR1 SGHVS and CDR2 FNYEAQ. V gave up 2 bases and J gave up 5 bases; unmatched junction bases: 18. The CDR3 totals 20 residues. The CDR3 spells CASSLLTAGGPGAQDNEQFS. In nucleotides, the CDR3 is TGTGCCAGCAGCTTACTAACAGCGGGAGGGCCCGGGGCTCAGGACAATGAGCAGTTCTCC.

This clonotype appeared many times. J is TRBJ2-1 and V is TRBV4-1, with 11 positions matching TRBD2. The CDR3 sequence is 16 residues long. Losses at the gene ends were 4 bases for V and 5 bases for J; bases not matched to a gene: 7. Looked up from germline, CDR1 is MGHRA and CDR2 is YSYEKL. CDR3 protein: CASSLFTSGSNNEQFF. CDR3 nucleotide sequence: TGCGCCAGCAGCCTCTTTACTAGCGGGAGCAACAATGAGCAGTTCTTC.

This clonotype was counted ten times or more. The chain combines TRBV29-1 with TRBJ2-3; TRBD2 aligns across 16 bases. V shed 1 base and J 2 bases; nucleotides not matched to a gene: 12. CDR1 SQVTM and CDR2 ANQGSEA come from the germline V gene. The CDR3 totals 20 residues. CDR3 DNA: TGCAGCGTTGAAGCCTTACCGGGACTAGCGGGAGGGGGTCCCACAGATACGCAGTATTTT. Translating gives CSVEALPGLAGGGPTDTQYF.

In this sample, this clonotype turned up many times. V gene TRBV9 combines with J gene TRBJ2-3; D remains unclear. The CDR3 has 15 residues. CDR1 and CDR2 from the germline V gene are SGDLS and YYNGEE. Trimming shortened V by 0 bases and J by 3 bases, and 11 bases separated the two germline ends. The CDR3 here is CASSVALASTDTQYF. The DNA of the CDR3 is TGTGCCAGCAGCGTAGCTTTGGCCTCGACAGATACGCAGTATTTT.

This clonotype came up many times. The genes are TRBV18 and TRBJ2-5; D uncertain. Looked up from germline, CDR1 is KGHSH and CDR2 is LQKENI. Trimming took 5 bases from V and 2 from J, leaving 3 bases between them. The CDR3 spans 11 residues. CDR3 amino acids: CASSAQETQYF. The CDR3, as DNA: TGTGCCAGCTCAGCTCAAGAGACCCAGTACTTC.

The chain employs TRBV9 and TRBJ2-2; perhaps D is TRBD1 or TRBD2 (5 bases each). V lost 7 bases and J lost 7, with 14 bases in between. Germline CDR1 and CDR2: SGDLS and YYNGEE. CDR3 size: 13 residues. The CDR3 loop is CASGTPIFGELFF. The CDR3 DNA sequence: TGTGCCAGCGGGACCCCGATATTCGGGGAGCTGTTTTTT.

This clonotype was counted at least ten times. The rearrangement links TRBV29-1 to TRBJ1-2; possible D gene TRBD1, 5 bases. This CDR3 has 12 amino acids. V was clipped by 4 bases and J by 2 bases, with 8 bases between them. CDR1 and CDR2 from the germline V gene are SQVTM and ANQGSEA. The CDR3 sequence is CSVAAGNYGYTF. The CDR3 bases are TGCAGCGTTGCCGCAGGGAACTATGGCTACACCTTC. Drawing the rest from reference TRBV29-1 and TRBJ1-2, the complete variable domain is SAVISQKPSRDICQRGTSLTIQCQVDSQVTMMFWYRQQPGQSLTLIATANQGSEATYESGFVIDKFPISRPNLTFSTLTVSNMSPEDSSIYLCSVAAGNYGYTFGSGTRLTVV.

This clonotype was seen at least ten times. The V and J genes are TRBV18 and TRBJ2-1, with TRBD2 identical over 10 bases. V shed 6 bases and J 0 bases; nucleotides not matched to a gene: 8. Germline values: CDR1 KGHSH, CDR2 LQKENI. This CDR3 spans 17 amino acids. CDR3 amino acids: CASSRTSGLSSYNEQFF. The CDR3 DNA sequence: TGTGCCAGCTCCCGGACTAGCGGCTTAAGCTCCTACAATGAGCAGTTCTTC.

Many counts were recorded for this clonotype. The J gene is TRBJ2-5, the V gene TRBV14; tentatively, D is TRBD2 (5 bases). The CDR3 runs 16 residues. Trimming shortened V by 1 base and J by 3 bases, and 15 bases separated the two germline ends. Germline V gene sequence: CDR1 SGHDN, CDR2 FVKESK. The CDR3 loop is CASSQAGIISKETQYF. CDR3 DNA: TGTGCCAGCAGCCAAGCCGGGATCATCTCCAAAGAGACCCAGTACTTC.

This clonotype appeared many times. The chain has TRBV6-1 and TRBJ2-3; TRBD1 is a possible D gene (7 bases). This CDR3 is 16 amino acids long. CDR1 is MNHNS, CDR2 SASEGT, per germline. The V end was cut by 8 bases, the J end by 1 base, with 19 bases between. The CDR3 DNA is TGTGCCAGCTCGTCCTGGGGGGACAGCCGCACAGATACGCAGTATTTT. Translation gives CASSSWGDSRTDTQYF.